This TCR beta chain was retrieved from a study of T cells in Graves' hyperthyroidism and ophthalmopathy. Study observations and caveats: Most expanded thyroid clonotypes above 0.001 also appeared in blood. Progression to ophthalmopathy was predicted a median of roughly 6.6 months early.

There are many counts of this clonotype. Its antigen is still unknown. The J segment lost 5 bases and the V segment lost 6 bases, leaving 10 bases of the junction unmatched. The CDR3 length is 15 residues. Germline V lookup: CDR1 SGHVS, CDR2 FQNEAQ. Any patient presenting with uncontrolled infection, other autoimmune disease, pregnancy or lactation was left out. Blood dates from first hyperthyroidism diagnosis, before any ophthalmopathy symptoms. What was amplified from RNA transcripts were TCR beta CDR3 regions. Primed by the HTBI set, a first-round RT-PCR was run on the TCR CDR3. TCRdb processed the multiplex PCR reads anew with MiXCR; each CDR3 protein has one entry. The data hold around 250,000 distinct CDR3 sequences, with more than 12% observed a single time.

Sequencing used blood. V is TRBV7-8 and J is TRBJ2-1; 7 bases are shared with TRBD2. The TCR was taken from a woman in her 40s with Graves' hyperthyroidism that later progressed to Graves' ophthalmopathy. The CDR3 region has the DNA TGTGCCAGCAGTTTACGAGCGGGAACCCACAATGAGCAGTTCTTC. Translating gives CASSLRAGTHNEQFF.